The TCR beta chain under discussion was sequenced for a study of human T cells and chemical hapten exposure. Study-wide background: 2% DPC was applied to about 2 cm by about 2 cm of upper inner arm skin for sensitization. Patches that contained 0.01% DPC were applied to the upper back and read at 6 days.

The germline gives CDR1 LNHDA, CDR2 SQIVND (reference sequence). The CDR3 spans 16 residues. V trimming: 6 bases; J trimming: 6 bases; junction bases outside the gene matches: 13. Time point of the sample: patch test 2, 6 weeks after DPC sensitization. Treatment specified: therapeutic diphenylcyclopropenone sensitization with weekly scalp DPC. TCRdb re-called the RACE reads through MiXCR, storing one row per CDR3 protein. The sample contains under 100,000 distinct CDR3 sequences, 10% to 12% of which appear only once. Many counts were recorded for this clonotype. The sequenced sample was whole blood, obtained in connection with sensitization to the hapten diphenylcyclopropenone (DPC). The V call is TRBV19, the J call TRBJ1-5; TRBD1 agrees at 8 bases. This clonotype was obtained from a woman aged 35 to 49 with alopecia areata. Some clones in this sample may be carry-over from other donors' samples. The CDR3 loop is CASRDTGTGGGQPQHF. As DNA, the CDR3 is TGTGCCAGTAGAGACACCGGGACAGGCGGCGGTCAGCCCCAGCATTTT.